These T cell receptor beta chains were read from a single sample in a study of T cells in Graves' hyperthyroidism and ophthalmopathy. TCRdb reprocessed the multiplex PCR reads with MiXCR, giving one entry per CDR3 protein. The sample has about 500,000 distinct CDR3 sequences; roughly 14% are singletons. The sequenced material came from blood. These receptors came from a woman aged 18-30 years with Graves' hyperthyroidism. CDR3s include the opening cysteine and the closing phenylalanine or tryptophan. D genes are given only for firm matches. Size values are once, few and many counts, or a class for expanded clones, and some rows have none.

TRBJ2-5,many,TRBD1,TRBV10-3,CAISEPRDRQETQYF,TGTGCCATCAGTGAGCCCCGGGACAGACAAGAGACCCAGTACTTC
TRBJ1-4,many,NA,TRBV11-3,CASSPIRGYEKLFF,TGTGCCAGCAGCCCCATCAGAGGGTATGAAAAACTGTTTTTT
TRBJ1-1,NA,NA,TRBV5-1,CASSPFMGDTEAFF,TGCGCCAGCAGCCCGTTCATGGGGGACACTGAAGCTTTCTTT
TRBJ1-1,many,NA,TRBV6-6,CASSYSRGKGTEAFF,TGTGCCAGCAGTTACTCGAGGGGGAAGGGGACTGAAGCTTTCTTT
TRBJ2-3,many,NA,TRBV7-9,CAGSPGSTDTQYF,TGTGCCGGAAGTCCAGGAAGCACAGATACGCAGTATTTT
TRBJ2-3,many,TRBD2,TRBV7-3,CASSPGGRDTQYF,TGTGCCAGCAGCCCGGGGGGGAGGGATACGCAGTATTTT
TRBJ1-1,NA,NA,TRBV5-8,CASSLEGSGTEAFF,TGTGCCAGCAGCTTGGAAGGTTCTGGGACTGAAGCTTTCTTT
TRBJ2-1,NA,NA,TRBV2,CASSGSTYEQFF,TGTGCCAGCAGTGGGTCCACCTACGAGCAGTTCTTC
TRBJ2-3,many,NA,TRBV20-1,CSASRGRGGDTQYF,TGCAGTGCTAGTCGGGGACGGGGCGGGGATACGCAGTATTTT
TRBJ1-5,NA,NA,TRBV6-1,CASRGLSNQPQHF,TGTGCCAGCAGGGGACTTAGCAATCAGCCCCAGCATTTT
TRBJ2-1,NA,NA,TRBV19,CASSIPRASSYNEQFF,TGTGCCAGTAGTATCCCTCGAGCGAGCTCCTACAATGAGCAGTTCTTC
TRBJ2-1,many,TRBD2,TRBV7-2,CASSISGSSNEQFF,TGTGCCAGCAGCATTAGCGGGAGTTCCAATGAGCAGTTCTTC
TRBJ2-5,NA,NA,TRBV7-9,CASSLSVTGTAQETQYF,TGTGCCAGCAGCTTATCCGTGACAGGGACTGCACAAGAGACCCAGTACTTC
TRBJ2-7,many,TRBD2,TRBV6-2/TRBV6-3,CASRRLADEQYF,TGTGCCAGCAGAAGACTAGCGGACGAGCAGTACTTC